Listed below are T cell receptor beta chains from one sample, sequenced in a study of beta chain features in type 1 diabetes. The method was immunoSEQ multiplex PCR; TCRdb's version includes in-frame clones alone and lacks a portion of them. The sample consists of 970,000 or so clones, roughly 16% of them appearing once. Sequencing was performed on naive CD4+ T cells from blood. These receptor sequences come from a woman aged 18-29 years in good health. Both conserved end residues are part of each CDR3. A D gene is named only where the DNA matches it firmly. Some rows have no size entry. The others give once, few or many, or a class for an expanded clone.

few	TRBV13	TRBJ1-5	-	TGTGCCAGCAGCTTAGGCCATCGGGGAGGGTTGCAGCCCCAGCATTTT	CASSLGHRGGLQPQHF
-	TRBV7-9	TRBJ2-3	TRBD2	TGTGCCAGCAGCTTAACTAGCGGGAGTATGGAAACAGATACGCAGTATTTT	CASSLTSGSMETDTQYF
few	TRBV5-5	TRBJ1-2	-	TGTGCCAGCACCCGGGAAGACCTGGCCTATGGCTACACCTTC	CASTREDLAYGYTF
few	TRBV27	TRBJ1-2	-	TGTGCCAGCAGTCCAACTCTGAGGGCCTCATATGGCTACACCTTC	CASSPTLRASYGYTF
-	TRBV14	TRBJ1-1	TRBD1	TGTGCCAGCAGCGACCCCGGGACAGGGGCCACTGAAGCTTTCTTT	CASSDPGTGATEAFF
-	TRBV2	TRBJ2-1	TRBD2	TGTGCCAGCAGCGGGATAGGGAGGGGTGAGCAGTTCTTC	CASSGIGRGEQFF
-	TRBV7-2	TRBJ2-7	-	TGTGCCAGCAGCTTCGCGCGGGGGCAAACCTACGAGCAGTACTTC	CASSFARGQTYEQYF
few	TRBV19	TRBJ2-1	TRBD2	TGTGCCAGTAGTAGTATTTCACACATGGGGCGGGGGGATCCCGACAATGAGCAGTTCTTC	CASSSISHMGRGDPDNEQFF
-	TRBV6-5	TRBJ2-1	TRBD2	TGTGCCAGCAGTCTAGCGGGGAACTCCTACAATGAGCAGTTCTTC	CASSLAGNSYNEQFF
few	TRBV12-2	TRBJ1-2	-	TGTGCAAGTCCTTCCTCATCCCACGCAAGAGGGAGGGCCACCTTCCCCGGTGGCTACACCTTC	CASPSSSHARGRATFPGGYTF
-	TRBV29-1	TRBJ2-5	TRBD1	TGCAGCGTTACAGGGGCTCAAGAGACCCAGTACTTC	CSVTGAQETQYF
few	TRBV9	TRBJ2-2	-	TGTGCCAGCAGCGTAGACGGCTGGGCGAACACCGGGGAGCTGTTTTTT	CASSVDGWANTGELFF
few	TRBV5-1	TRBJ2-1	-	TGCGCCAGCAGCTTGGGACTCGGAGAGTACAATGAGCAGTTCTTC	CASSLGLGEYNEQFF
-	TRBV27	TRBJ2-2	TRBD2	TGTGCCAGCAGTTTAGGGACTAGCGGGAATGTGGCGAACACCGGGGAGCTGTTTTTT	CASSLGTSGNVANTGELFF
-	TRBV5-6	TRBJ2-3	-	TGTGCCAGCAGCCAGGGAAAGATCAATCCGTATTTT	CASSQGKINPYF
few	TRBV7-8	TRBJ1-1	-	TGTGCCAGCAGCAAACAAGCGGGAGGGTTCGGCACTGAAGCTTTCTTT	CASSKQAGGFGTEAFF
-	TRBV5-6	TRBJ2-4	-	TGTGCCAGCAGCTTGTATGTCGGGGACGGTGACAAAAACATTCAGTACTTC	CASSLYVGDGDKNIQYF
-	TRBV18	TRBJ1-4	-	TGTGCCAGCTCACTCCACTTTGCAACTAATGAAAAACTGTTTTTT	CASSLHFATNEKLFF
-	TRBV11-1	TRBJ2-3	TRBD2	TGTGCCAGCCGCGACGAAGGGAGGGCAGATACGCAGTATTTT	CASRDEGRADTQYF
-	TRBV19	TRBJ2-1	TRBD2	TGTGCCAGTAGCAAAGCCCCGGGACTAACCACGCAGTTCTTC	CASSKAPGLTTQFF
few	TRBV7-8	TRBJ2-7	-	TGTGCCAGCAGCGTCGAGAGGCTAGACTCCTACGAGCAGTACTTC	CASSVERLDSYEQYF
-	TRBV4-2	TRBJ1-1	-	TGTGCCAGCAGCCAAGTAGGACCTAGCAGGGCTGAAGCTTTCTTT	CASSQVGPSRAEAFF
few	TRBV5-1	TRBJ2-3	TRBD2	TGCGCCAGCAGCTCGTTAGCGGGTTCCCTCACAGATACGCAGTATTTT	CASSSLAGSLTDTQYF
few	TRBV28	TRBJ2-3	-	TGTGCCAGCAGTCGCGGTGGGGCGGGAGATACGCAGTATTTT	CASSRGGAGDTQYF
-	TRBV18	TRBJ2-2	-	TGTGCCAGCTCACCAAACGTCCCCAACACCGGGGAGCTGTTTTTT	CASSPNVPNTGELFF
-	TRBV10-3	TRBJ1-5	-	TGTGCCATCAGTGAGACGAATCAGCCCCAGCATTTT	CAISETNQPQHF